These 20 T cell receptor beta chains were all obtained from the same sample, sequenced in a study of human T cells and chemical hapten exposure. The time point was: pre-sensitization, week 0. Indicated treatment: therapeutic diphenylcyclopropenone sensitization with weekly scalp DPC. TCRdb used MiXCR to reprocess the RACE reads, holding one entry per CDR3 protein. The table has approximately 180,000 distinct CDR3 sequences, roughly 30% seen once. The specimen was whole blood, collected in connection with sensitization to the hapten diphenylcyclopropenone (DPC). The receptors originated from a woman aged 25 to 39 with alopecia areata. Some clones in this sample may be carry-over from other donors' samples.

The CDR3 loop is CSVASGDWHGYTF. The CDR3, as DNA: TGCAGCGTCGCCTCAGGGGACTGGCATGGCTACACCTTC. The genes are TRBV29-1 and TRBJ1-2, with D possibly being TRBD1 (6 bases). This CDR3 spans 13 amino acids. V was shortened by 6 bases and J by 6 bases, with 17 bases between the two germline ends. Looked up from germline, CDR1 is SQVTM and CDR2 is ANQGSEA.

This clonotype has only a few counts. V and J are TRBV4-2 and TRBJ2-3, with 7 bases matching TRBD1. This CDR3 is built from 15 residues. The germline gives CDR1 LGHNA, CDR2 YNFKEQ. V trimming: 0 bases; J trimming: 11 bases; junction bases outside the gene matches: 11. The CDR3: CASSQDWEPTGRQYF. In nucleotides, the CDR3 is TGTGCCAGCAGCCAAGATTGGGAACCGACAGGGAGGCAGTATTTT.

This clonotype appeared a few times. V and J are TRBV5-1 and TRBJ1-1; D uncertain. The germline CDR1 and CDR2 sequences are SGHRS and YFSETQ. The germline V and J ends were trimmed by 0 bases and 6 bases, with 15 bases remaining between them. CDR3 length: 15 residues. DNA of the CDR3: TGCGCCAGCAGCTTGGCAGTAGGCAGGAAGGCTGAAGCTTTCTTT. This encodes CASSLAVGRKAEAFF.

The chain links TRBV5-6 to TRBJ2-7; TRBD1 agrees at 9 bases. The CDR3 sequence is 15 residues long. Trimming took 0 bases from V and 4 from J; bases not matched to a gene: 5. CDR1 and CDR2 (germline): SGHDT, YYEEEE. As DNA, the CDR3 is TGTGCCAGCAGCTTGGACAGGGGGCAGGGTTACGAGCAGTACTTC. Its translation: CASSLDRGQGYEQYF.

This clonotype was counted only a few times. The chain links TRBV4-1 to TRBJ2-1; maybe TRBD1 (6 bases). The CDR3 has 14 amino acids. The V end lost 7 bases, the J end lost 4 bases, and 14 bases lay between the germline ends. Germline CDR1 is MGHRA and CDR2 is YSYEKL. The DNA for the CDR3 is TGCGCCAGCAACCCAGGGGTGGAGTACAATGAGCAGTTCTTC. This encodes CASNPGVEYNEQFF.

The chain combines TRBV4-3 with TRBJ1-6, with D hard to call. This CDR3 contains 15 residues. Germline CDR1 and CDR2: LGHNA and YSLEER. The V end lost 0 bases, the J end lost 7 bases, and 10 bases lay between the germline ends. The CDR3 loop reads CASSQDHGLNSPLHF. The CDR3 DNA reads as TGCGCCAGCAGCCAAGATCACGGTCTAAATTCACCCCTCCACTTT.

This clonotype was counted a few times. The rearrangement links TRBV5-6 to TRBJ2-1; 15 bases agree with TRBD2. Looked up from germline, CDR1 is SGHDT and CDR2 is YYEEEE. The CDR3 loop spans 18 amino acids. Unmatched junction bases numbered 9, after V lost 5 bases and J lost 3 bases. The CDR3 sequence is CASSAPGLAGGHYNEQFF. CDR3 sequence (DNA): TGTGCCAGCAGTGCCCCGGGACTAGCGGGAGGACACTACAATGAGCAGTTCTTC.

This clonotype has a handful of counts. CDR3 in DNA: TGTGCCAGCAGTTCTGGGAATTCTGGAAACACCATATATTTT. Protein: CASSSGNSGNTIYF. The chain uses TRBV28 and TRBJ1-3; D remains unclear. The V gene lost 4 bases and the J gene lost 1 base, with 8 bases spanning the gap. This CDR3 spans 14 amino acids. Germline V CDR1 and CDR2: MDHEN, SYDVKM.

There are a few counts of this clonotype. The chain uses TRBV5-1 and TRBJ2-3; D gene uncertain. The CDR3 sequence is 13 residues long. CDR1 is SGHRS and CDR2 is YFSETQ in the germline V gene. Between the trimmed V and J ends, which lost 8 bases and 1 base, there was a span of 11 bases. DNA of the CDR3: TGCGCCAGTGAACTCGGAGGCACAGATACGCAGTATTTT. Amino acids: CASELGGTDTQYF. Full variable domain (remainder filled in from reference TRBV5-1 and TRBJ2-3): KAGVTQTPRYLIKTRGQQVTLSCSPISGHRSVSWYQQTPGQGLQFLFEYFSETQRNKGNFPGRFSGRQFSNSRSEMNVSTLELGDSALYLCASELGGTDTQYFGPGTRLTVL.

The chain recombines TRBV6-2 or TRBV6-3 with TRBJ2-7; TRBD1 aligns across 12 bases. CDR1 and CDR2 from the germline V gene are MNHEY and SVGEGT. The CDR3 loop spans 15 amino acids. With 6 bases clipped from V and 4 bases from J, the junction kept 7 bases outside the gene matches. CDR3 nucleotides: TGTGCCAGCAGCAACGGGGACAGGGGGCTATACGAGCAGTACTTC. This sequence encodes CASSNGDRGLYEQYF.

J is TRBJ2-6 and V is TRBV4-1, with D perhaps TRBD2 (5 bases). V gave up 0 bases and J gave up 0 bases, with 6 bases separating them. CDR3 length: 16 amino acids. The germline CDR1 and CDR2 sequences are MGHRA and YSYEKL. The CDR3 DNA reads TGCGCCAGCAGCCAAGATGGGAGCTCTGGGGCCAACGTCCTGACTTTC. This translates into CASSQDGSSGANVLTF.

V is TRBV12-3 or TRBV12-4 and J is TRBJ2-1; 7 bases fit TRBD2. Losses at the gene ends were 5 bases for V and 4 bases for J; bases not matched to a gene: 8. This CDR3 is 15 amino acids long. The CDR3 bases are TGTGCCAGCAGTCCACTAGCGAGAACGTACAATGAGCAGTTCTTC. It yields the protein CASSPLARTYNEQFF.

This clonotype was observed a handful of times. The J gene is TRBJ2-5, the V gene TRBV29-1; TRBD2 might be the D (5 bases). V was pared by 4 bases and J by 0 bases, with 12 bases between. This CDR3 is 14 amino acids long. Germline assignment: CDR1 SQVTM and CDR2 ANQGSEA. The CDR3 DNA reads as TGCAGCGTTGGGACGGGGTCGAACCAAGAGACCCAGTACTTC. Its protein product is CSVGTGSNQETQYF.

The chain recombines TRBV7-2 with TRBJ2-3; 11 bases are shared with TRBD2. Per the germline V gene, CDR1 is SGHTA and CDR2 is FQGNSA. The junction had 8 bases not matched to a gene; V was cut back by 7 bases and J by 5 bases. CDR3 length equals 15 residues. The CDR3 reads CASTLAGGNVDTQYF. The CDR3 DNA sequence: TGTGCCAGCACCCTAGCGGGGGGTAACGTAGATACGCAGTATTTT.

To note about this clonotype: The junction departs from the called germline gene at one end, perhaps through a read error. The chain employs TRBV20-1 and TRBJ2-1; 9 bases are shared with TRBD2. CDR3 length equals 15 residues. CDR1 is DFQATT and CDR2 is SNEGSKA in the germline V gene (reference sequence). CDR3 sequence reads: CSVRSLAGFYNEQFF. The DNA for the CDR3 is TGCAGTGTTAGAAGTCTAGCGGGGTTCTACAATGAGCAGTTCTTC.

The sample holds a few counts of this clonotype. V gene TRBV6-2 or TRBV6-3 combines with J gene TRBJ2-5; D gene uncertain. From germline, CDR1 is MNHEY and CDR2 SVGEGT. There are 13 residues in the CDR3. Trimming took 2 bases from V and 5 from J, leaving 9 bases between them. The CDR3 is CASSYPVKETQYF. The CDR3 DNA reads as TGTGCCAGCAGTTACCCCGTTAAGGAGACCCAGTACTTC.

The chain employs TRBV24-1 and TRBJ1-1; 7 bases align to TRBD1. The germline CDR1 and CDR2 sequences are KGHDR and SFDVKD. J gave up 7 bases and V 6 bases, and 1 base lay outside the gene matches. This CDR3 comprises 11 residues. The CDR3 reads CATSTGVEAFF. The CDR3 DNA follows: TGTGCCACCAGTACAGGGGTTGAAGCTTTCTTT.

This clonotype was observed at least ten times. Compared with germline, one end of the junction differs, possibly owing to a read error. The V and J genes are TRBV4-2 and TRBJ1-5; weak D call: TRBD1 (6 bases). Germline CDR1 LGHNA, CDR2 YNFKEQ. The CDR3 runs to 15 residues. CDR3 in DNA: TGTGCCAGCACCCAAGGGGGGCAGTCGAATCAGCCCCAGCATTTT. It is translated as CASTQGGQSNQPQHF.

V and J are TRBV6-2 or TRBV6-3 and TRBJ1-2; 8 nucleotides agree with TRBD1. This CDR3 spans 16 amino acids. Trimming removed 2 bases from V and 4 bases from J; junction bases left unmatched: 9. Germline assignment: CDR1 MNHEY and CDR2 SVGEGT. CDR3 in amino acids: CASSYPGDRSGYGYTF. The CDR3 nucleotides are TGTGCCAGCAGTTACCCCGGGGACAGGTCTGGCTATGGCTACACCTTC.

The J gene is TRBJ2-1, the V gene TRBV10-3; D may correspond to TRBD1 or TRBD2 (5 bases each). V was pared by 4 bases and J by 1 base, with 11 bases between. The CDR3 has 15 residues. Germline CDR1 and CDR2: ENHRY and SYGVKD. DNA for the CDR3: TGTGCCATCAGTGCCCGGGACGGATCCTACAATGAGCAGTTCTTC. Translating gives CAISARDGSYNEQFF.